Listed here are 5 T cell receptor beta chains from one sample, sequenced in a study of T cell changes during pregnancy in multiple sclerosis. The assay was immunoSEQ multiplex PCR, and TCRdb's table has in-frame clones only and misses some. The sample lists tens of thousands of clones, 90% occurring once. The sample consisted of CD8+ T cells from peripheral blood mononuclear cells, taken in the first trimester of pregnancy. The receptors were sampled from a female donor with multiple sclerosis, enrolled in a pregnancy study.

This chain uses TRBV4-3 with TRBJ2-2; 8 bases map to TRBD1. Germline V gene lookup returns CDR1 LGHNA and CDR2 YSLEER. V shed 1 base and J 5 bases; nucleotides not matched to a gene: 15. The CDR3 runs to 19 residues. As DNA, the CDR3 is TGCGCCAGCAGCCAAGGGACCCCCTCAGGGGGCGGATGGACCGGGGAGCTGTTTTTT. Residues: CASSQGTPSGGGWTGELFF.

The J gene is TRBJ2-2, the V gene TRBV19; unclear D gene. CDR3 length: 12 residues. The V gene lost 6 bases and the J gene lost 5 bases, with 7 bases spanning the gap. Germline values: CDR1 LNHDA, CDR2 SQIVND (reference sequence). This CDR3 is CASSHTTGELFF. The CDR3 nucleotides are TGTGCCAGTAGCCATACAACCGGGGAGCTGTTTTTT.

The gene calls are TRBV7-9 and TRBJ1-4; 10 bases line up with TRBD1. V shed 4 bases and J 6 bases; nucleotides not matched to a gene: 8. This CDR3 is built from 16 residues. Germline lookup yields CDR1 SEHNR and CDR2 FQNEAQ (reference sequence). CDR3: CASSSPAGTGDEKLFF. Written as DNA, the CDR3 is TGTGCCAGCAGCTCGCCGGCCGGGACAGGGGATGAAAAACTGTTTTTT. Full variable domain (rest looked up from reference TRBV7-9 and TRBJ1-4): DTGVSQNPRHKITKRGQNVTFRCDPISEHNRLYWYRQTLGQGPEFLTYFQNEAQLEKSRLLSDRFSAERPKGSFSTLEIQRTEQGDSAMYLCASSSPAGTGDEKLFFGSGTQLSVL.

The gene calls are TRBV9 and TRBJ2-4; 11 positions agree with TRBD2. CDR1 SGDLS and CDR2 YYNGEE come from the germline V gene. The V segment lost 2 bases and the J segment 3 bases; nucleotides outside the gene matches: 10. CDR3 length: 18 residues. The CDR3 region is CASSVGPLAGVVKNIQYF. The DNA for the CDR3 is TGTGCCAGCAGCGTTGGTCCACTAGCGGGAGTGGTCAAAAACATTCAGTACTTC.

In DNA, the CDR3 is TGCGCCAGCAGCCAAGATCAGGCCAGGGGAGGGTCAAATCAGCCCCAGCATTTT. This translates into CASSQDQARGGSNQPQHF. The rearrangement links TRBV4-1 to TRBJ1-5; perhaps TRBD1 as D (6 bases). V dropped 0 bases and J dropped 4 bases, with 19 bases sitting between them. The germline CDR1 and CDR2 sequences are MGHRA and YSYEKL. This CDR3 contains 18 residues.